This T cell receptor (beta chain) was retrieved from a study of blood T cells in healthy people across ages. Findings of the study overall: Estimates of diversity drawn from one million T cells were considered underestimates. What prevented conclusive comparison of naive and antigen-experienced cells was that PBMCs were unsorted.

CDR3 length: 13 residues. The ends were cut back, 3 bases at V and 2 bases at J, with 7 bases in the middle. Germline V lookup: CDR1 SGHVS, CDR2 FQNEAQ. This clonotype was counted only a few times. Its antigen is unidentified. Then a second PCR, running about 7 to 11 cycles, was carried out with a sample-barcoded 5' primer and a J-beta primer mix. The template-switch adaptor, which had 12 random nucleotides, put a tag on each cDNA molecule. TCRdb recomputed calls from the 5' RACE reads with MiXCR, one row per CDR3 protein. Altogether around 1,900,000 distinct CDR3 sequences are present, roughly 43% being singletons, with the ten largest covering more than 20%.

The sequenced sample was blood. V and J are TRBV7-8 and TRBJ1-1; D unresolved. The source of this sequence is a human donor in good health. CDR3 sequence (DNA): TGTGCCAGCAGCTTTTTTGATAACACTGAAGCTTTCTTT. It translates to CASSFFDNTEAFF.